This T cell receptor (beta chain) emerged from a study of blood T cells in healthy people across ages. Study overall: Template switching picked up about one barcoded beta molecule for each two T cells.

On this clonotype: Its antigen is unknown.

Regarding the study as a whole: Age brought a roughly linear fall in TCR beta diversity measured per million T cells.

The study drew donors from healthy Caucasian individuals in Russia aged roughly 6 to 90. Total RNA, at least 6 micrograms per sample, was extracted from PBMCs. The trim removed 10 bases at V and 11 bases at J, leaving 16 bases unmatched. This CDR3 spans 13 amino acids. CDR1 and CDR2 (germline): ENHRY, SYGVKD. It was with a sample-barcoded 5' primer and a J-beta primer mix that a second PCR of roughly 7 to 12 cycles was run. TCRdb independently ran MiXCR on the 5' RACE reads; one entry per CDR3 protein. The table lists more than 650,000 distinct CDR3 sequences, about 48% of them singletons, with about two fifths in the top ten.

This TCR was sampled from a man older than 75 in good health. The chain links TRBV10-3 to TRBJ2-5; 7 bases are shared with TRBD1. Sequenced: blood. The DNA of the CDR3 is TGTGCCACCGGCGACCAGACAGGGAGTGAGCAGTACTTC. Translated: CATGDQTGSEQYF.